This TCR beta chain was sequenced during a study of T cell changes during pregnancy in multiple sclerosis. The CDR3 totals 15 residues. Germline CDR1 SGHVS, CDR2 FNYEAQ. V lost 2 bases and J lost 5; bases outside the gene matches: 8. Here immunoSEQ multiplex PCR was the method, and the copy in TCRdb shows in-frame clones only, minus some. The sample comprises some 80,000 clones, about 92% of which are singletons, and 1.4% to 1.5% rests with the top ten. The chain couples TRBV7-6 to TRBJ1-1; 7 nucleotides match TRBD1. Sample: peripheral blood, taken before pregnancy. This sequence originates from a female donor with multiple sclerosis, enrolled in a pregnancy study. The CDR3 loop is CASSLLSGGRTEAFF. CDR3 coding DNA: TGTGCCAGCAGCTTACTCTCAGGGGGTCGGACTGAAGCTTTCTTT.